This TCR beta chain came from a study of Graves' ophthalmopathy and Graves' hyperthyroidism. RNA served as the template for amplifying TCR beta CDR3 regions. Following a first-round RT-PCR that used HTBI primers, a second-round multiplex PCR was carried out. TCRdb re-called the multiplex PCR reads with MiXCR, one entry per CDR3 protein. In the table there are 660,000 or so distinct CDR3 sequences, under 50% of which are singletons. The germline V and J ends were trimmed by 0 bases and 2 bases, with 5 bases remaining between them. The CDR3 is 15 residues long. CDR1 and CDR2 (germline): MNHEY, SMNVEV (reference sequence).

The sample was peripheral blood. This TCR derives from an adult man with Graves' ophthalmopathy. The chain combines TRBV27 with TRBJ1-6; D unclear. CDR3 DNA sequence: TGTGCCAGCAGTTTATCCACAGCCTATAATTCACCCCTCCACTTT. Translating it yields CASSLSTAYNSPLHF.